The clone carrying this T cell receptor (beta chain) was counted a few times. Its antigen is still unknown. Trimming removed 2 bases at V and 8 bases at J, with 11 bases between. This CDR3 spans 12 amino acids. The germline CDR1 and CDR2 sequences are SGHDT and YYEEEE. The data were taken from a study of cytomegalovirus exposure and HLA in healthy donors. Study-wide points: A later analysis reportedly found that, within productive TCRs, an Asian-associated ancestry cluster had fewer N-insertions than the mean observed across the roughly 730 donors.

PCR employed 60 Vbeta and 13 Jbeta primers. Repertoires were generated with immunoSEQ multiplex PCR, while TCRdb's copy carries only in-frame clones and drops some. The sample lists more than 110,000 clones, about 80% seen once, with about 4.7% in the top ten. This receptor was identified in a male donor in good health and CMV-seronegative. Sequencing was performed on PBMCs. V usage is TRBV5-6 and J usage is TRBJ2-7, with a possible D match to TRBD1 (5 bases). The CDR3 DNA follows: TGTGCCAGCAGCTTACCTCCAGGGCAGCAGTACTTC. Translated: CASSLPPGQQYF.